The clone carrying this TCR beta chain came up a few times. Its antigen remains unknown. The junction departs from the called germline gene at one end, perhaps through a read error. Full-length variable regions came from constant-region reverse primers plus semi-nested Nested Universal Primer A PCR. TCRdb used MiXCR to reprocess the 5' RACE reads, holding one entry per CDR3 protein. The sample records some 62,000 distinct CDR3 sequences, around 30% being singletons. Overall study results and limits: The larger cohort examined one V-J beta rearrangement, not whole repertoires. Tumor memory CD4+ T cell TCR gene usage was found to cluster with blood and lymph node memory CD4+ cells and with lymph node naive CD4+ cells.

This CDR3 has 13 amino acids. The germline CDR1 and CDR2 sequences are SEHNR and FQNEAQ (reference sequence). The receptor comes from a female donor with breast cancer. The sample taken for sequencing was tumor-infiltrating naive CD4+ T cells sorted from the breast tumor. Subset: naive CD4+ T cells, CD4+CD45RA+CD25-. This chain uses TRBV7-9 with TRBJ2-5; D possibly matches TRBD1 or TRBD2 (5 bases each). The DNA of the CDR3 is TGCGCCAGCAGCGGCAAGGGGCTGGAGACCCAGTACTTC. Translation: CASSGKGLETQYF.